What follows is one TCR beta chain and its context. The treatment here: roughly 18 received Ad26.COV2.S at low or high dose, single or two shots; about 5 received placebo; per-sample allocation not given. Sampling occurred on day 63 after the first vaccine or placebo injection. An adult of 18-55 years in Boston served as donor. Spike of the Wuhan-strain SARS-CoV-2 was expressed by an Ad26 vector, which formed the vaccine. This entry is derived from a study of Ad26.COV2.S vaccination and SARS-CoV-2 variants. Study context: Donor got 5x10^10 or 1x10^11 viral particles of Ad26.COV2.S.

V lost 4 bases to trimming and J lost 9 bases, with 14 bases between them. The CDR3 extends over 13 amino acids. Germline-derived CDR1 and CDR2 are SGDLS and YYNGEE. Clones were read by immunoSEQ multiplex PCR, and TCRdb kept only the in-frame ones, dropping some. The top ten hold around 13% of the sample, which has approximately 480,000 clones, approximately 90% seen once. Material: peripheral blood, obtained in a trial of Ad26.COV2.S vaccine versus placebo. The chain carries TRBV9 and TRBJ2-1; D might be TRBD1 or TRBD2, each matching 6 bases. This TCR derives from a person between 18 and 60 years old who received the Ad26.COV2.S COVID-19 vaccine or a placebo. The chain's CDR3 is CASSSRGLGEQFF. As DNA, the CDR3 is TGTGCCAGCAGCTCCCGGGGGCTGGGTGAGCAGTTCTTC.